The rows below give T cell receptor beta chains drawn from one sample of a study of Graves' ophthalmopathy and Graves' hyperthyroidism. TCRdb reanalysed the multiplex PCR reads using MiXCR and keeps one entry per CDR3 protein. The sample shows roughly 1.1 million distinct CDR3 sequences, less than 45% of them seen only once. Sequencing was performed on peripheral blood or thyroid tissue (not recorded which). The receptors derive from an adult man with Graves' hyperthyroidism. Each CDR3 is given with its conserved first and last residue. Each record gives: V gene, D gene, J gene, clone size, CDR3 DNA, CDR3 protein. A D gene is named only where the DNA matches it firmly. Some rows mark clone size as missing; the rest say once, few, many or name a class of expanded clone.

V: TRBV30; D: -; J: TRBJ1-1; size: few; DNA: TGTGCCTGGACGAAAATTGGACAGATGAACACTGAAGCTTTCTTT; CDR3: CAWTKIGQMNTEAFF
V: TRBV29-1; D: TRBD1; J: TRBJ1-1; size: many; DNA: TGCAGCGTCGGGGACAGGCGGGGGACTGAAGCTTTCTTT; CDR3: CSVGDRRGTEAFF
V: TRBV7-8; D: -; J: TRBJ2-2; size: many; DNA: TGTGCCAGCAGCCCCGGGATAGTAACCGGGGAGCTGTTTTTT; CDR3: CASSPGIVTGELFF
V: TRBV7-8; D: -; J: TRBJ1-4; size: many; DNA: TGTGCCAGCAGAGCTGGGGAAAAACTGTTTTTT; CDR3: CASRAGEKLFF
V: TRBV5-1; D: TRBD1; J: TRBJ1-1; size: many; DNA: TGCGCCAGCAGCAGGACAGGGTCGGACACTGAAGCTTTCTTT; CDR3: CASSRTGSDTEAFF
V: TRBV12-3/TRBV12-4; D: TRBD1; J: TRBJ1-4; size: few; DNA: TGTGCCAGCAGTCAGGGACAGGGACATGAAAAACTGTTTTTT; CDR3: CASSQGQGHEKLFF
V: TRBV20-1; D: -; J: TRBJ2-6; size: few; DNA: TGCAGTGCTACAATCGCCGGGGCTGGGGCCAACGTCCTGACTTTC; CDR3: CSATIAGAGANVLTF
V: TRBV18; D: -; J: TRBJ1-2; size: few; DNA: TGTGCCAGCTCAGAACGACAGGCCCCTGGCTACACCTTC; CDR3: CASSERQAPGYTF
V: TRBV20-1; D: -; J: TRBJ2-5; size: many; DNA: TGCAGTGCTGGAGGGACGGTTGGAAAAGAGACCCAGTACTTC; CDR3: CSAGGTVGKETQYF
V: TRBV11-2; D: -; J: TRBJ2-7; size: -; DNA: TGTGCCAGCAGCCCTTTGGATGGGGGTCGGACGTCCTACGAGCAGTACTTC; CDR3: CASSPLDGGRTSYEQYF
V: TRBV10-2; D: -; J: TRBJ1-6; size: once; DNA: TGCGCCACAGGGAGGAACAGTCTGCCGCTTTCACCCCTCCACTTT; CDR3: CATGRNSLPLSPLHF
V: TRBV20-1; D: -; J: TRBJ1-1; size: -; DNA: TGCAGTGCCGCAGACGGCCACACTGAAGCTTTCTTT; CDR3: CSAADGHTEAFF